The 11 T cell receptor beta chains below come from one sample, sequenced in a study of shared clonotypes between healthy human individuals. Profiled with immunoSEQ multiplex PCR; TCRdb holds only in-frame clones, not every one. The top ten hold 0.25% to 0.35% of the sample, which has roughly 380,000 clones, around 96% seen once. Source material: memory CD8+ T cells sorted from blood. The subset denotes: CD45RO+ cells pooled with CCR7-negative TemRA cells. These receptors were taken from a young man in good health.

The chain has TRBV10-2 and TRBJ2-5; 10 positions agree with TRBD1. Germline V gene lookup returns CDR1 WSHSY and CDR2 SAAADI. The trim removed 5 bases at V and 4 bases at J, leaving 4 bases unmatched. CDR3 length equals 14 residues. The CDR3 region has the DNA TGCGCCAGCAGTTGGACAGGGGGGTCAGAGACCCAGTACTTC. Protein: CASSWTGGSETQYF.

The V call is TRBV10-3, the J call TRBJ1-2, with TRBD1 matching 8 bases. This CDR3 has 16 amino acids. The V gene's germline CDR1 is ENHRY and CDR2 SYGVKD. Losses at the gene ends were 0 bases for V and 6 bases for J; bases not matched to a gene: 9. The CDR3 DNA follows: TGTGCCATCAGTGAGTCGATTTTACCGACAGGGGATGGCTACACCTTC. Its translation: CAISESILPTGDGYTF.

V usage is TRBV19 and J usage is TRBJ1-3, with 11 bases that match TRBD1. V lost 10 bases and J lost 0; bases outside the gene matches: 8. The CDR3 covers 16 residues. Germline V lookup: CDR1 LNHDA, CDR2 SQIVND (reference sequence). CDR3 region: CANRGQGANSGNTIYF. In DNA form, the CDR3 reads TGTGCCAACCGCGGACAGGGGGCTAACTCTGGAAACACCATATATTTT. Supplemented by reference TRBV19 and TRBJ1-3, the full variable domain reads DGGITQSPKYLFRKEGQNVTLSCEQNLNHDAMYWYRQDPGQGLRLIYYSQIVNDFQKGDIAEGYSVSREKKESFPLTVTSAQKNPTAFYLCANRGQGANSGNTIYFGEGSWLTVV.

This clone was seen only once. The chain is built from TRBV19 and TRBJ2-3, with 8 bases aligning to TRBD2. This CDR3 comprises 16 residues. V dropped 5 bases and J dropped 2; count of bases not matched to a gene: 9. Per the germline V gene, CDR1 is LNHDA and CDR2 is SQIVND (reference sequence). The CDR3 region has the DNA TGTGCCAGTAGTCTATATGGACTAGCCGTCACAGATACGCAGTATTTT. Encoded protein: CASSLYGLAVTDTQYF.

J is TRBJ2-1 and V is TRBV16; 11 bases line up with TRBD2. V lost 3 bases and J lost 4; bases outside the gene matches: 5. The CDR3 has 16 amino acids. CDR1 is KGHSY and CDR2 is FQNENV in the germline V gene. The CDR3 sequence is CASSHPGTSGYNEQFF. The CDR3 DNA follows: TGTGCCAGCAGCCACCCAGGGACTAGCGGATACAATGAGCAGTTCTTC.

The CDR3, as DNA: TGTGCCAGCAGCAAACCCGGGAGCGGGGCAGAGACCCAGTACTTC. Its protein is CASSKPGSGAETQYF. This sequence joins TRBV21-1 and TRBJ2-5; TRBD2 reflects the table's D call only, with no check against the DNA. TRBV21-1 counts as a pseudogene. The CDR3 length is 15 residues.

The rearrangement uses TRBV28 and TRBJ2-7; 7 bases are shared with TRBD1. J was trimmed by 3 bases and V by 5 bases; bases with no gene match: 7. Per the germline V gene, CDR1 is MDHEN and CDR2 is SYDVKM. The CDR3 length is 14 residues. CDR3 region: CASSPDRVFYEQYF. The DNA for the CDR3 is TGTGCCAGCAGTCCAGACAGGGTATTCTACGAGCAGTACTTC.

This chain connects TRBV7-9 to TRBJ2-1, with 11 bases that match TRBD2. This CDR3 is 15 amino acids long. Unmatched junction bases numbered 3, after V lost 5 bases and J lost 3 bases. Germline CDR1 reads SEHNR; CDR2 reads FQNEAQ (reference sequence). CDR3 amino acids: CASSQLAGVYNEQFF. The CDR3 DNA reads as TGTGCCAGCAGCCAACTAGCGGGAGTCTACAATGAGCAGTTCTTC.

The chain carries TRBV28 and TRBJ2-7; no definite D call. The V gene's germline CDR1 is MDHEN and CDR2 SYDVKM. The CDR3 extends over 14 amino acids. The V gene lost 3 bases and the J gene lost 0 bases, with 9 bases spanning the gap. The CDR3, as DNA: TGTGCCAGCAGTTTGGTTAGATTCTCCTACGAGCAGTACTTC. Its protein product is CASSLVRFSYEQYF.

The sample holds one count of this clone. The chain links TRBV7-9 to TRBJ1-1, with 7 bases identical to TRBD1. The V gene's germline CDR1 is SEHNR and CDR2 FQNEAQ (reference sequence). The CDR3 contains 12 residues. The junction had 3 bases not matched to a gene; V was cut back by 5 bases and J by 6 bases. CDR3 loop: CASSRTGPEAFF. The CDR3 nucleotides read TGTGCCAGCAGCCGGACAGGTCCTGAAGCTTTCTTT.

This clone was seen only once. V is TRBV5-1 and J is TRBJ2-3, with TRBD1 identical over 10 bases. The CDR3 is 14 amino acids. CDR1 is SGHRS, CDR2 YFSETQ, per germline. The junction had 1 base not matched to a gene; V was cut back by 2 bases and J by 4 bases. In DNA, the CDR3 is TGCGCCAGCAGCTTTGACAGGGGGCCAGATACGCAGTATTTT. Translation: CASSFDRGPDTQYF. Full variable domain (remainder filled in from reference TRBV5-1 and TRBJ2-3): KAGVTQTPRYLIKTRGQQVTLSCSPISGHRSVSWYQQTPGQGLQFLFEYFSETQRNKGNFPGRFSGRQFSNSRSEMNVSTLELGDSALYLCASSFDRGPDTQYFGPGTRLTVL.